This record concerns one T cell receptor (beta chain) sequence. Its specificity is unknown. The sample comes from a study of blood T cells in healthy people across ages. General observations from the study: Unsorted PBMC input precluded a conclusive naive versus antigen-experienced comparison.

The second PCR ran roughly 7 to 12 cycles with a sample-barcoded 5' primer and J-beta primers. TCRdb ran MiXCR on the 5' RACE reads and lists one entry per CDR3 protein. The sample has under 2 million distinct CDR3 sequences, about 35% seen once. The TCR was taken from a woman under 40 in good health. Sequencing input: blood.

This CDR3 reads CASSSEGGVQETQYF. DNA for the CDR3: TGTGCCAGCAGCTCGGAGGGAGGGGTCCAAGAGACCCAGTACTTC. The rearrangement uses TRBV5-6 and TRBJ2-5; TRBD2 agrees at 7 bases. The CDR3 runs 15 residues. Looked up from germline, CDR1 is SGHDT and CDR2 is YYEEEE. J gave up 1 base and V 3 bases, and 6 bases lay outside the gene matches.